This TCR beta chain was captured by sequencing in a study of blood T cell repertoires in COVID-19. Method: immunoSEQ multiplex PCR; TCRdb's copy keeps in-frame clones and lacks some. This table holds 55,000 to 70,000 clones, under 80% found once. This receptor was taken from a human donor in a cohort sampled during active COVID-19. Sequenced sample: peripheral blood.

The CDR3 sequence is CASSLDVLIERKQFF. The CDR3 DNA follows: TGTGCCAGCAGCTTAGATGTTTTGATAGAGCGGAAGCAGTTCTTC. The chain carries TRBV7-2 and TRBJ2-1; D possibly corresponds to TRBD2 (5 bases). Germline lookup yields CDR1 SGHTA and CDR2 FQGNSA. CDR3 length: 15 amino acids. The ends were cut back, 1 base at V and 11 bases at J, with 18 bases in the middle. Supplemented by reference TRBV7-2 and TRBJ2-1, the full variable domain reads GAGVSQSPSNKVTEKGKDVELRCDPISGHTALYWYRQSLGQGLEFLIYFQGNSAPDKSGLPSDRFSAERTGGSVSTLTIQRTQQEDSAVYLCASSLDVLIERKQFFGPGTRLTVL.